The T cell receptor (beta chain) under discussion was sequenced for a study of T cells after yellow fever vaccination. TCR cDNA was made by 5'RACE template switching, adding a universal primer site and UMIs. TCRdb re-called the 5' RACE reads with MiXCR, one entry per CDR3 protein. Of 310,000 or so distinct CDR3 sequences in the sample, roughly 4% were seen once. With 2 bases clipped from V and 9 bases from J, the junction kept 25 bases outside the gene matches. The CDR3 covers 23 residues. Germline V gene data show CDR1 as SGHTA and CDR2 as FQGNSA. This clonotype was counted ten times or more. The sample was PBMCs, taken on the day of the yellow fever booster vaccination. The origin of this receptor is a man aged 18 to 29 who received the YFV17D yellow fever vaccine. This chain connects TRBV7-2 to TRBJ2-1; 16 bases are shared with TRBD2. CDR3 sequence: CASSLKSLDGGLAGGPPMSEQFF. CDR3 nucleotide sequence: TGTGCCAGCAGCTTAAAGTCGCTCGACGGGGGACTAGCGGGGGGGCCCCCAATGAGTGAGCAGTTCTTC.